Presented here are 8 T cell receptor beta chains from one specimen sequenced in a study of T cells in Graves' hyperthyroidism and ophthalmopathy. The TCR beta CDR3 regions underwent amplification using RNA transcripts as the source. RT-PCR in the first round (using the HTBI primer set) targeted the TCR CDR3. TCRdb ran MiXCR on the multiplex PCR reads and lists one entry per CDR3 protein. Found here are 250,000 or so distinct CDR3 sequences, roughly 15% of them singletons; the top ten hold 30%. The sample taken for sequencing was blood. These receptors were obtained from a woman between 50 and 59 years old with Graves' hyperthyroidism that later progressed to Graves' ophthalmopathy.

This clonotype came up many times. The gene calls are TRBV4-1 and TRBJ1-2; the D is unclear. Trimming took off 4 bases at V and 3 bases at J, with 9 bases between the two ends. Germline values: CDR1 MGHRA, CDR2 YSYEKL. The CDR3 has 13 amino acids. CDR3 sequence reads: CASSRSVHYGYTF. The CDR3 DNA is TGCGCCAGCAGCCGATCAGTTCACTATGGCTACACCTTC.

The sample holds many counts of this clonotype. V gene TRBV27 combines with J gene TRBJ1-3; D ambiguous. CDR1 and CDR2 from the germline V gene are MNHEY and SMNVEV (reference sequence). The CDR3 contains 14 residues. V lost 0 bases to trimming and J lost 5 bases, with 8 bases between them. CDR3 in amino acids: CASSLSGGRNTIYF. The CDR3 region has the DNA TGTGCCAGCAGTTTATCAGGAGGTCGAAACACCATATATTTT.

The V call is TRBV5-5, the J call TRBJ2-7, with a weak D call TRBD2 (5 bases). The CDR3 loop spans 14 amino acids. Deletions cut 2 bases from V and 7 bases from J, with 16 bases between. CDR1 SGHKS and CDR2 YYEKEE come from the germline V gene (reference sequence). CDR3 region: CASSFIGASGEQYF. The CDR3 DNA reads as TGTGCCAGCAGCTTTATAGGAGCCTCGGGGGAGCAGTACTTC.

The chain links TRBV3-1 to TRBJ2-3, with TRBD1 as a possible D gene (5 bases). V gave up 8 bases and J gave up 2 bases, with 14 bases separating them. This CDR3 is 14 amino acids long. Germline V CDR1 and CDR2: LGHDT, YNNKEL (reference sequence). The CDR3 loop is CASGQQEYTDTQYF. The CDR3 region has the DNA TGTGCCAGCGGACAACAGGAGTACACAGATACGCAGTATTTT.

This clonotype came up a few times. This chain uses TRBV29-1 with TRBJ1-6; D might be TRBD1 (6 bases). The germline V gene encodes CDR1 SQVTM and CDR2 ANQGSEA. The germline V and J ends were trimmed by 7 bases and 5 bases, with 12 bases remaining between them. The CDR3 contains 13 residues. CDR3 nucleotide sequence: TGCAGCGCCCGGACAGATAATAATTCACCCCTCCACTTT. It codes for CSARTDNNSPLHF.

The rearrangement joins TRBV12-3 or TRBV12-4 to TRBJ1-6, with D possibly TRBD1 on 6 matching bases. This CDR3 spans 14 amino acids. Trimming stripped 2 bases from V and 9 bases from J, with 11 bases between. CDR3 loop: CASSLKGGSSPLHF. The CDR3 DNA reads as TGTGCCAGCAGTTTAAAGGGGGGAAGTTCACCCCTCCACTTT.

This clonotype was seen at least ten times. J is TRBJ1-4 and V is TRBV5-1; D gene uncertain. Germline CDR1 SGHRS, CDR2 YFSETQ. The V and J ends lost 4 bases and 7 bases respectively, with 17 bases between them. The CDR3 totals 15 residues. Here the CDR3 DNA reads TGCGCCAGCAGCCTGGAATATCCAGAAGGTGAAAAACTGTTTTTT. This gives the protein CASSLEYPEGEKLFF.

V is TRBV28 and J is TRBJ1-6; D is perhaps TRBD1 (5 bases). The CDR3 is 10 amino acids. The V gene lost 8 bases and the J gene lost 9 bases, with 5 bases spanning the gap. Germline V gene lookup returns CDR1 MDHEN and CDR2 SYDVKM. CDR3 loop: CASGTSPLHF. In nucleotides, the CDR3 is TGTGCCAGCGGGACTTCACCCCTCCACTTT.